Sequencing of this TCR beta chain was carried out in a study of cytotoxic CD8 clonotypes in ibrutinib-treated CLL. Background on the study: With a range of 6 to 36, the median treatment time before response samples were taken was over 9 months.

About this clone itself: Its cognate antigen is unknown.

Depths of 1 in 200,000 to 1 in 1 million T cells were the sequencing target. Sequencing used immunoSEQ multiplex PCR; TCRdb keeps in-frame clones, though not all of them. Here the sample spans approximately 190,000 clones, 79% being singletons. Study findings and constraints: Progressing and sustained-remission patients had different sampling times.

Germline CDR1 reads SNHLY; CDR2 reads FYNNEI. V lost 3 bases and J lost 0, with 9 bases in between. The CDR3 contains 15 residues. Extraction of around 2 micrograms of genomic DNA from cryopreserved PBMCs supplied material for TCR beta libraries. The source of this sequence is a human donor with chronic lymphocytic leukemia. The chain links TRBV2 to TRBJ1-5; D is ambiguous. The material was PBMCs, obtained after 12 months of ibrutinib treatment. The CDR3 spells CASSDGRYSNQPQHF. The DNA for the CDR3 is TGTGCCAGCAGTGATGGGCGGTATAGCAATCAGCCCCAGCATTTT. Together with reference TRBV2 and TRBJ1-5, the CDR3 gives the full variable domain: EPEVTQTPSHQVTQMGQEVILRCVPISNHLYFYWYRQILGQKVEFLVSFYNNEISEKSEIFDDQFSVERPDGSNFTLKIRSTKLEDSAMYFCASSDGRYSNQPQHFGDGTRLSIL.